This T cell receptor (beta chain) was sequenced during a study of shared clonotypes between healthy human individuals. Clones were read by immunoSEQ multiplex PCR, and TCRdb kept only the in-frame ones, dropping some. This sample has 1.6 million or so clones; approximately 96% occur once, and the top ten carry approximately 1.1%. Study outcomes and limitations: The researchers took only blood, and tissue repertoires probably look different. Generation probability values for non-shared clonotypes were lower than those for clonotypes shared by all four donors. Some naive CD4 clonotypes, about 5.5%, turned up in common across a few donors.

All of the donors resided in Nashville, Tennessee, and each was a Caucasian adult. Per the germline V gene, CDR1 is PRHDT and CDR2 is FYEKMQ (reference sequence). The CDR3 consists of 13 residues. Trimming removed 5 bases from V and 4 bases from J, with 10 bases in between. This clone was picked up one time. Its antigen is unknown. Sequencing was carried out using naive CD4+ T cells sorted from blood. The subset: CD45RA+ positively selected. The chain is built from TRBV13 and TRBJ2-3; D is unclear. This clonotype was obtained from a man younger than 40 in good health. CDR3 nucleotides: TGTGCCAGCAGCACCAGAGAGGCAGATACGCAGTATTTT. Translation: CASSTREADTQYF.